This T cell receptor beta chain was identified in a study of T cell repertoires in cytomegalovirus infection. Study-wide results and caveats: Ex vivo responses were dominated by HLA-C-restricted CMV-specific TCR beta clonotypes.

TCRdb reprocessed the reads with MiXCR, giving one entry per CDR3 protein. Here the sample spans under 200,000 distinct CDR3 sequences, less than 9.5% being singletons. Germline CDR1 reads SGHRS; CDR2 reads YFSETQ. V lost 6 bases and J lost 4; bases outside the gene matches: 12. There are 15 residues in the CDR3. This clonotype was seen only a few times. The antigen is unknown. The specimen was PBMCs. This TCR derives from a human donor in good health (CMV status not recorded). Some clones in this sample may be carry-over from other donors' samples. The J gene is TRBJ2-5, the V gene TRBV5-1; 7 bases are a match to TRBD1. CDR3 loop: CASKSTGKLIETQYF. As DNA, the CDR3 is TGCGCCAGCAAGTCGACAGGGAAGTTAATAGAGACCCAGTACTTC.